This record looks at one TCR beta chain sequence and its context. Noted time point: peripheral blood 6 weeks after treatment start. These data are taken from a study of PD-L1 blockade in urothelial cancer. Study-level information: Male sex and bladder-origin urothelial cancer were recorded for about 85% of the roughly 30 patients. Analyzed time points were 3 weeks (second dose) and 6 weeks after therapy began. Peripheral blood specimens exhibited a median yield of approximately 140,000 T cells.

Germline V lookup: CDR1 KGHSH, CDR2 LQKENI. Trimming removed 4 bases at V and 0 bases at J, with 12 bases between. The CDR3 spans 15 residues. Method: immunoSEQ multiplex PCR; TCRdb's copy keeps in-frame clones and lacks some. The repertoire holds some 110,000 clones, with under 95% as singletons. This TCR came from a man aged 55 to 69 with urothelial cancer. The genes are TRBV18 and TRBJ1-2, with D maybe TRBD1 (6 bases). Sequencing was performed on PBMCs, taken around atezolizumab (anti-PD-L1) treatment. The DNA for the CDR3 is TGTGCCAGCTCACGTTCGGACAGAGCTAACTATGGCTACACCTTC. It codes for CASSRSDRANYGYTF.